A selection of T cell receptor beta chains follows, all from one sample in a study of cytomegalovirus exposure and HLA in healthy donors. The data were produced by immunoSEQ multiplex PCR, yet TCRdb's version contains in-frame clones alone and is incomplete. The data hold 130,000 or so clones, with around 8.5% observed a single time. Sequencing was performed on PBMCs. Source of these receptors: a man in his forties in good health and CMV-seronegative. The CDR3 runs from the conserved cysteine through the conserved F or W. A D gene is named only where the DNA matches it firmly. Size is omitted from some rows. Given values are once, few, many or a class for expanded clones.

J: TRBJ1-5
D: .
V: TRBV4-2
size: .
CDR3: CASSQEGLNQPQNF
DNA: TGTGCCAGCAGCCAAGAGGGCCTCAATCAGCCCCAGAATTTT

J: TRBJ2-1
D: TRBD1
V: TRBV10-3
size: .
CDR3: CAIRGDRDNEQFF
DNA: TGTGCCATCAGGGGAGACAGGGATAATGAGCAGTTCTTC

J: TRBJ2-3
D: .
V: TRBV19
size: once
CDR3: CASSIARGKGDTQYF
DNA: TGTGCCAGTAGTATAGCAAGGGGAAAGGGAGATACGCAGTATTTT

J: TRBJ1-1
D: TRBD1
V: TRBV4-2
size: few
CDR3: CASSQNPWDSYMNTEAFF
DNA: TGTGCCAGCAGCCAAAATCCCTGGGACAGCTATATGAACACTGAAGCTTTCTTT

J: TRBJ1-2
D: TRBD1
V: TRBV19
size: few
CDR3: CASSMDRVGYGYTF
DNA: TGTGCCAGTAGTATGGACAGGGTGGGATATGGCTACACCTTC

J: TRBJ2-3
D: TRBD1
V: TRBV5-1
size: few
CDR3: CASSRGQGADTQYF
DNA: TGCGCCAGCAGCCGGGGACAGGGAGCAGATACGCAGTATTTT

J: TRBJ1-5
D: TRBD1
V: TRBV28
size: few
CDR3: CASSRGTGIRQPQHF
DNA: TGTGCCAGCAGCCGAGGGACAGGGATACGTCAGCCCCAGCATTTT

J: TRBJ1-2
D: TRBD1
V: TRBV29-1
size: .
CDR3: CSDRQGDGYTF
DNA: TGCAGCGACCGACAGGGGGATGGCTACACCTTC

J: TRBJ1-1
D: .
V: TRBV4-3
size: few
CDR3: CASSRGYRDRNTEAFF
DNA: TGCGCCAGCAGCCGAGGATACAGAGACAGAAACACTGAAGCTTTCTTT

J: TRBJ1-1
D: .
V: TRBV6-1
size: .
CDR3: CASSVTGENTEAFF
DNA: TGTGCCAGCAGTGTGACAGGTGAGAACACTGAAGCTTTCTTT

J: TRBJ1-2
D: TRBD1
V: TRBV11-3
size: .
CDR3: CASSPRDRGFNGYTF
DNA: TGTGCCAGCAGCCCCCGGGACAGGGGATTCAATGGCTACACCTTC

J: TRBJ1-2
D: .
V: TRBV6-5
size: .
CDR3: CASRNRHGYTF
DNA: TGTGCCAGCAGAAACAGGCATGGCTACACCTTC

J: TRBJ2-7
D: .
V: TRBV10-3
size: few
CDR3: CAISESSGFDEQYF
DNA: TGTGCCATCAGTGAGTCATCAGGGTTTGACGAGCAGTACTTC

J: TRBJ2-1
D: TRBD2
V: TRBV7-2
size: .
CDR3: CASSFSGGYNEQFF
DNA: TGTGCCAGCAGCTTTAGCGGGGGTTACAATGAGCAGTTCTTC

J: TRBJ2-7
D: .
V: TRBV21-1
size: few
CDR3: CASSKGTGNEQYF
DNA: TGTGCCAGCAGCAAAGGGACAGGGAACGAGCAGTACTTC

J: TRBJ1-2
D: TRBD1
V: TRBV5-4
size: .
CDR3: CASSPDRDYGYTF
DNA: TGTGCCAGCAGCCCGGACAGGGACTATGGCTACACCTTC

J: TRBJ1-2
D: .
V: TRBV19
size: few
CDR3: CASSSKGALSPYGYTF
DNA: TGTGCCAGTAGTAGTAAAGGGGCTCTTTCCCCCTATGGCTACACCTTC

J: TRBJ1-4
D: .
V: TRBV9
size: few
CDR3: CASSPLGRPNEKLFF
DNA: TGTGCCAGCAGCCCCCTGGGGCGCCCGAATGAAAAACTGTTTTTT

J: TRBJ2-7
D: .
V: TRBV13
size: .
CDR3: CASRRLDGSYEQYF
DNA: TGTGCCAGCAGACGACTCGACGGTTCCTACGAGCAGTACTTC

J: TRBJ1-5
D: .
V: TRBV2
size: few
CDR3: CASNTQGSRQPQHF
DNA: TGTGCCAGCAATACACAGGGATCTCGGCAGCCCCAGCATTTT

J: TRBJ2-1
D: TRBD2
V: TRBV7-9
size: .
CDR3: CASSLDRTSDEQFF
DNA: TGTGCCAGCAGCTTAGATCGGACTAGCGATGAGCAGTTCTTC

J: TRBJ1-1
D: .
V: TRBV5-6
size: .
CDR3: CASSTPAGTQAFF
DNA: TGTGCCAGCAGTACCCCGGCCGGGACACAAGCTTTCTTT

J: TRBJ1-2
D: TRBD1
V: TRBV6-1
size: few
CDR3: CASSTNTGGVGYTF
DNA: TGTGCCAGCAGCACTAATACAGGGGGCGTTGGCTACACCTTC

J: TRBJ1-2
D: .
V: TRBV13
size: .
CDR3: CASSLDRDSYGYTF
DNA: TGTGCCAGCAGCTTAGACAGAGATAGCTATGGCTACACCTTC

J: TRBJ1-5
D: .
V: TRBV4-1
size: .
CDR3: CASSQARLNQPQHF
DNA: TGCGCCAGCAGCCAAGCCAGGCTCAATCAGCCCCAGCATTTT

J: TRBJ1-5
D: .
V: TRBV7-2
size: few
CDR3: CASSTLQGQPQHF
DNA: TGTGCCAGCAGTACCCTACAGGGTCAGCCCCAGCATTTT

J: TRBJ2-7
D: TRBD1
V: TRBV6-1
size: .
CDR3: CASSAWDRPFEQYF
DNA: TGTGCCAGCAGTGCTTGGGACAGACCCTTCGAGCAGTACTTC

J: TRBJ2-7
D: .
V: TRBV6-5
size: few
CDR3: CASGSGTPNSEQYF
DNA: TGTGCCAGCGGATCCGGGACACCTAACTCGGAGCAGTACTTC

J: TRBJ2-7
D: TRBD1
V: TRBV27
size: .
CDR3: CASSSPSGGSYEQYF
DNA: TGTGCCAGCAGTTCCCCCTCAGGGGGCTCCTACGAGCAGTACTTC

J: TRBJ2-7
D: TRBD1
V: TRBV15
size: few
CDR3: CATSRPGQTYEQYF
DNA: TGTGCCACCAGCAGACCGGGACAGACCTACGAGCAGTACTTC

J: TRBJ1-5
D: .
V: TRBV27
size: .
CDR3: CASSLSGRNQPQHF
DNA: TGTGCCAGCAGTTTATCGGGGCGGAATCAGCCCCAGCATTTT

J: TRBJ2-5
D: .
V: TRBV11-2
size: few
CDR3: CASSVRAPTVYQETQYF
DNA: TGTGCCAGCAGCGTCCGGGCGCCGACAGTGTACCAAGAGACCCAGTACTTC

J: TRBJ2-3
D: TRBD1
V: TRBV29-1
size: few
CDR3: CSVRDRDRSDTQYF
DNA: TGCAGCGTTAGGGACCGGGACAGGTCAGATACGCAGTATTTT

J: TRBJ1-1
D: .
V: TRBV6-1
size: .
CDR3: CATKLSHQNTEAFF
DNA: TGTGCCACCAAGTTGAGTCATCAGAACACTGAAGCTTTCTTT

J: TRBJ2-3
D: TRBD2
V: TRBV15
size: few
CDR3: CATQAASGGPDTQYF
DNA: TGTGCCACCCAAGCGGCTAGCGGGGGGCCAGATACGCAGTATTTT

J: TRBJ1-1
D: .
V: TRBV6-5
size: .
CDR3: CASSYQRQSTEAFF
DNA: TGTGCCAGCAGTTACCAACGACAGAGCACTGAAGCTTTCTTT

J: TRBJ2-5
D: TRBD1
V: TRBV5-6
size: few
CDR3: CASSLGTGFQETQYF
DNA: TGTGCCAGCAGCTTGGGGACAGGCTTTCAAGAGACCCAGTACTTC

J: TRBJ2-7
D: TRBD2
V: TRBV5-5
size: .
CDR3: CASSLEAGEVYEQYF
DNA: TGTGCCAGCAGCTTGGAAGCGGGAGAAGTCTACGAGCAGTACTTC

J: TRBJ2-7
D: TRBD1
V: TRBV5-6
size: few
CDR3: CASSGGTGGNYAQYF
DNA: TGTGCCAGCAGCGGCGGGACAGGGGGTAACTATGCGCAGTACTTC

J: TRBJ2-1
D: .
V: TRBV21-1
size: .
CDR3: CASSKIRRGSYNEQFF
DNA: TGTGCCAGCAGCAAAATCCGCAGGGGCTCCTACAATGAGCAGTTCTTC